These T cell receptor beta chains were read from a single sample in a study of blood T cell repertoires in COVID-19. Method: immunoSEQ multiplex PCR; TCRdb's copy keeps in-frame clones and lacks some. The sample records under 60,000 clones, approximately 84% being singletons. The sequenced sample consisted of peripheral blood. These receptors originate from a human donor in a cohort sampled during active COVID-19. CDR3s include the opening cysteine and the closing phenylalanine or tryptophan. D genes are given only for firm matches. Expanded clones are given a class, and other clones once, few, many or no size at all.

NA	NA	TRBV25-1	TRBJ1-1	CATAPAGGGWAFF	TGTGCCACCGCTCCGGCGGGGGGTGGTTGGGCTTTCTTT
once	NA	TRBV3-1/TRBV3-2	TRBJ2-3	CASRYSRVNTQYF	TGTGCCAGCAGATACTCGAGGGTTAATACGCAGTATTTT
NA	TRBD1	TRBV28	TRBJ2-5	CASILGTGGQGTQYF	TGTGCCAGCATCCTGGGAACAGGGGGGCAAGGGACCCAGTACTTC
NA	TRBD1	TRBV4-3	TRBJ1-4	CASSQDPPGTVNEKLFF	TGCGCCAGCAGCCAGGATCCCCCCGGGACAGTTAATGAAAAACTGTTTTTT
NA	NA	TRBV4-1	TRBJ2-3	CASSYGATQYF	TGCGCCAGCAGCTATGGGGCTACGCAGTATTTT
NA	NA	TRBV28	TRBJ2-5	CASRRTPQETQYF	TGTGCCAGCAGGCGGACTCCCCAAGAGACCCAGTACTTC
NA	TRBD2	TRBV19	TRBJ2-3	CASSPSGRASIGTDTQYF	TGTGCCAGTAGCCCTAGCGGGAGGGCAAGTATCGGCACAGATACGCAGTATTTT
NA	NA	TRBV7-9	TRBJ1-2	CASMVGAAQSNYGYTF	TGTGCCAGCATGGTGGGAGCTGCGCAATCTAACTATGGCTACACCTTC
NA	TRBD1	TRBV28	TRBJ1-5	CASSLFGTGGTQPQHF	TGTGCCAGCAGTTTATTTGGGACAGGGGGCACTCAGCCCCAGCATTTT
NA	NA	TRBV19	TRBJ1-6	CASSITGFDSPLHF	TGTGCCAGTAGTATCACAGGGTTTGATTCACCCCTCCACTTT
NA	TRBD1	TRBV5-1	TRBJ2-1	CASSLGQGTYNEQFF	TGCGCCAGCAGCTTAGGACAGGGGACCTACAATGAGCAGTTCTTC
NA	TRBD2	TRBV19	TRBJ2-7	CASSAPTSGTYEQYF	TGTGCCAGTAGTGCTCCGACTAGCGGGACCTACGAGCAGTACTTC
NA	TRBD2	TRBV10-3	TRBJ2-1	CAAGRAGEGNEQFF	TGTGCCGCAGGAAGAGCGGGAGAAGGCAATGAGCAGTTCTTC
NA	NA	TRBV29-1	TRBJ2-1	CSVDRGIGNEQFF	TGCAGCGTAGACCGGGGGATTGGGAATGAGCAGTTCTTC
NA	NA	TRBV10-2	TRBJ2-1	CASGGEEQFF	TGCGCCAGCGGAGGAGAAGAGCAGTTCTTC
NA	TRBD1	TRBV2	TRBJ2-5	CASSLISGTGETQYF	TGTGCCAGCTCGCTCATTTCCGGGACAGGCGAGACCCAGTACTTC
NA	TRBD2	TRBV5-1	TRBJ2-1	CASSWTSGSIGEQFF	TGCGCCAGCAGCTGGACTAGCGGGAGTATTGGTGAGCAGTTCTTC
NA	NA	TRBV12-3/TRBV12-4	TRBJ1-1	CASRDQGGTEAFF	TGTGCCAGCAGGGATCAGGGTGGCACTGAAGCTTTCTTT
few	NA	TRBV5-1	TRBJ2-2	CASSGDSRGTGELFF	TGCGCCAGCAGCGGGGACTCTCGGGGCACCGGGGAGCTGTTTTTT
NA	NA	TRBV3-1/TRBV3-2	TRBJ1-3	CASSQQQGAGNTIYF	TGTGCCAGCAGCCAACAACAGGGTGCTGGAAACACCATATATTTT
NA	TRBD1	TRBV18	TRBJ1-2	CASSPTGSYGYTF	TGTGCCAGCTCACCGACAGGGAGTTATGGCTACACCTTC
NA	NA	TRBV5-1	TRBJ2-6	CASSLEGIGRNVLTF	TGCGCCAGCAGCTTGGAAGGGATTGGGAGAAACGTCCTGACTTTC
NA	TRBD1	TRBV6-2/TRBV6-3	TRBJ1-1	CASSRARGSVLNTEAFF	TGTGCCAGCAGTAGGGCCAGGGGGTCTGTTTTGAACACTGAAGCTTTCTTT
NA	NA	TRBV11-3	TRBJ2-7	CASSLGQDNEQYF	TGTGCCAGCAGCTTAGGACAGGACAACGAGCAGTACTTC
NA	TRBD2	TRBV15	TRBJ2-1	CATSRELTPGGEQFF	TGTGCCACCAGCAGAGAACTAACTCCGGGGGGTGAGCAGTTCTTC
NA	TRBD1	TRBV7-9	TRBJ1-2	CASSFPGQHRGYTF	TGTGCCAGCAGCTTTCCGGGACAGCACAGAGGCTACACCTTC
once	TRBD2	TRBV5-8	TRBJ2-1	CASSWIGAGTTNEQFF	TGTGCCAGCAGTTGGATCGGAGCGGGGACCACAAATGAGCAGTTCTTC
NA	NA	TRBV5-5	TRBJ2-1	CASSLGQSYNEQFF	TGTGCCAGCAGCTTGGGACAGTCCTACAATGAGCAGTTCTTC
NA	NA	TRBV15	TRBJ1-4	CATTTGSEEKLFF	TGTGCCACCACCACCGGGAGTGAAGAAAAACTGTTTTTT
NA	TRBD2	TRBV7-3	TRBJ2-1	CASSLGLAGQGEQFF	TGTGCCAGCAGCTTGGGACTAGCGGGTCAAGGTGAGCAGTTCTTC
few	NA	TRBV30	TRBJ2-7	CAWARSFSYEQYF	TGTGCCTGGGCGCGCTCATTCTCCTACGAGCAGTACTTC
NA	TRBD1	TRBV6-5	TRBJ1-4	CASHRGRSAEKLFF	TGTGCCAGCCACAGGGGGCGGTCGGCTGAAAAACTGTTTTTT
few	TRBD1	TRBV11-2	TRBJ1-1	CASSLGTVNTEAFF	TGTGCCAGCAGCTTGGGGACAGTGAACACTGAAGCTTTCTTT
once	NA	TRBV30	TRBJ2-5	CAWSPQETQYF	TGTGCCTGGAGTCCTCAGGAGACCCAGTACTTC
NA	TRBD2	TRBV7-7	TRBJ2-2	CASSSGLAENTGELFF	TGTGCTAGCAGCTCCGGACTAGCCGAGAACACCGGGGAGCTGTTTTTT
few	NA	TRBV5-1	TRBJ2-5	CASSLSSYRETQYF	TGCGCCAGCAGCTTAAGCTCCTACCGAGAGACCCAGTACTTC
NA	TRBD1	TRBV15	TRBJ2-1	CATSRDRGQGVRQFF	TGTGCCACCAGCAGAGATCGGGGACAGGGGGTGAGGCAGTTCTTC
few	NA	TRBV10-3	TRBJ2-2	CAIRKGGRDTGELFF	TGTGCCATTCGAAAAGGAGGTAGAGACACCGGGGAGCTGTTTTTT
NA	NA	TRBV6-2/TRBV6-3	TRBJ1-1	CASSYFMSARGTEAFF	TGTGCCAGCAGTTACTTCATGTCAGCTCGGGGCACTGAAGCTTTCTTT
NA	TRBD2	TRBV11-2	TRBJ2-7	CASSSGLLYEQYF	TGTGCCAGCAGCTCGGGACTACTCTACGAGCAGTACTTC
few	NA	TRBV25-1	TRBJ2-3	CASSGEWGRPYF	TGTGCCAGCAGTGGGGAATGGGGGCGTCCGTATTTT
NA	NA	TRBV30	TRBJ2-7	CAWSSSYEQYF	TGTGCCTGGAGCTCCTCCTACGAGCAGTACTTC
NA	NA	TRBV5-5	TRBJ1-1	CASSLGVGTEAFF	TGTGCCAGCAGCTTAGGGGTTGGCACTGAAGCTTTCTTT
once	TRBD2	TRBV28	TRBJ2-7	CASSKWVLAGGIITYEQYF	TGTGCCAGCAGTAAATGGGTCTTAGCGGGAGGGATCATCACCTACGAGCAGTACTTC
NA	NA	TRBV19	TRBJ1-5	CASSISRGQRFGNQPQHF	TGTGCCAGTAGTATATCAAGGGGTCAGAGATTTGGCAATCAGCCCCAGCATTTT
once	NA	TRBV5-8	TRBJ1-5	CASSFRGSDNQPQHF	TGTGCCAGCAGCTTCCGAGGGTCGGACAATCAGCCCCAGCATTTT
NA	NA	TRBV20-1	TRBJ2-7	CSAQSVHEQYF	TGCAGTGCGCAGTCAGTGCACGAGCAGTACTTC
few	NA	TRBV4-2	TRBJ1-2	CASSQDQGLGGYTF	TGTGCCAGCAGCCAAGATCAGGGTCTGGGTGGCTACACCTTC
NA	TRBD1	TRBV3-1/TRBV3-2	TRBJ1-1	CASSQRDRATEAFF	TGTGCCAGCAGCCAACGTGACAGGGCCACTGAAGCTTTCTTT
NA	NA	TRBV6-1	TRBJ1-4	CASSEARQSRKLFF	TGTGCCAGCAGTGAAGCCCGACAGTCCCGAAAACTGTTTTTT
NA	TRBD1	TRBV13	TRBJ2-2	CASSLGGTGGTGELFF	TGTGCCAGCAGCTTAGGAGGGACAGGGGGCACCGGGGAGCTGTTTTTT
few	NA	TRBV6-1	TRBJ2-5	CASSEQGGTQYF	TGTGCCAGCAGTGAACAAGGGGGGACCCAGTACTTC
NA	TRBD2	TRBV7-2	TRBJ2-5	CASSSGLGVETQYF	TGTGCCAGCAGCTCGGGACTAGGGGTAGAGACCCAGTACTTC
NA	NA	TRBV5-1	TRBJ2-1	CASSVAQRSSYNEQFF	TGCGCCAGCAGCGTCGCCCAGCGGAGCTCCTACAATGAGCAGTTCTTC
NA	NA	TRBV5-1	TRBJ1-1	CASSLAEGYTEAFF	TGCGCCAGCAGCTTGGCGGAGGGCTACACTGAAGCTTTCTTT